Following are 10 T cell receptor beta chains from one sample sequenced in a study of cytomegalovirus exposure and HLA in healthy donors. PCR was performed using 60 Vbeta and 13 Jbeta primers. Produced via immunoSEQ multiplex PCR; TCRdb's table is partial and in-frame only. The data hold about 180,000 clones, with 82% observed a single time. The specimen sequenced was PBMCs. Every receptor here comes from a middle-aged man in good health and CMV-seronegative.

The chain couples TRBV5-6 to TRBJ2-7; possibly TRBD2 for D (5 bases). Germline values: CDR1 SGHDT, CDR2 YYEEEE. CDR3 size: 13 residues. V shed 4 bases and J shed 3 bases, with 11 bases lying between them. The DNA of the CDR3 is TGTGCCAGCAGCCGAACCGAGGGCTACGAGCAGTACTTC. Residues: CASSRTEGYEQYF.

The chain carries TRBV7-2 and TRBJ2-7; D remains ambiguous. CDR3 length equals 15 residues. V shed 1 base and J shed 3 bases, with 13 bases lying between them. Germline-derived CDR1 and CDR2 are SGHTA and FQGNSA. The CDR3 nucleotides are TGTGCCAGCAGCTTAGAGGCGGCTCGAAACTACGAGCAGTACTTC. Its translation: CASSLEAARNYEQYF.

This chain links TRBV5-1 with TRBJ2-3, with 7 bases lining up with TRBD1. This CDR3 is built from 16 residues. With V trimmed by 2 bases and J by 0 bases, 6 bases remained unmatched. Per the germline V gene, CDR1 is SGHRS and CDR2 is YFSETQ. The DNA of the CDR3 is TGCGCCAGCAGCTTCCGACAGGGCCCTAGCACAGATACGCAGTATTTT. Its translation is CASSFRQGPSTDTQYF. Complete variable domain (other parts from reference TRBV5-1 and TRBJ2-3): KAGVTQTPRYLIKTRGQQVTLSCSPISGHRSVSWYQQTPGQGLQFLFEYFSETQRNKGNFPGRFSGRQFSNSRSEMNVSTLELGDSALYLCASSFRQGPSTDTQYFGPGTRLTVL.

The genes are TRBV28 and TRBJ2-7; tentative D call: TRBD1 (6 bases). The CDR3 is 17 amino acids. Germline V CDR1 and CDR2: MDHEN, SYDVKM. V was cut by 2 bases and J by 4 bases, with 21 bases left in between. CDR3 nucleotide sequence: TGTGCCAGCAGTTTAACGGTCCGGGGACACGCGTTATACGAGCAGTACTTC. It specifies CASSLTVRGHALYEQYF.

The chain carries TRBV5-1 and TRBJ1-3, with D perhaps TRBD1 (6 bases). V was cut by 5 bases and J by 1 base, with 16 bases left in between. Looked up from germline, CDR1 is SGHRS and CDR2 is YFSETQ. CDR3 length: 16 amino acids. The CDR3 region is CASSRGAGESGNTIYF. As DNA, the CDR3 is TGCGCCAGCAGTCGAGGTGCAGGGGAATCTGGAAACACCATATATTTT.

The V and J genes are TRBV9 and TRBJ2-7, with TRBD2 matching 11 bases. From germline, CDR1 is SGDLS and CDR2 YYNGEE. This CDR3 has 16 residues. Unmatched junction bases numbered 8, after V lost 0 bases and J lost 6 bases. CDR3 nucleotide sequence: TGTGCCAGCAGCGTAGTCCCTCTAGCGGGGGGCGGCGAGCAGTACTTC. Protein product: CASSVVPLAGGGEQYF.

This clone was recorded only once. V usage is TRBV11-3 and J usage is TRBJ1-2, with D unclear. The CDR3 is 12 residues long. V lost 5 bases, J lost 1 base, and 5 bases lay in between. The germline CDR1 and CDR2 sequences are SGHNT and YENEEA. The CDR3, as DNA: TGTGCCAGCAGCCATAGTAACTATGGCTACACCTTC. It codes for CASSHSNYGYTF.

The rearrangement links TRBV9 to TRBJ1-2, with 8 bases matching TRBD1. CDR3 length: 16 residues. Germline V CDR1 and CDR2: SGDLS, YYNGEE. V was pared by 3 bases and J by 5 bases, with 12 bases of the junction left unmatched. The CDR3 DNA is TGTGCCAGCAGCGGTAGAACGACAGGGGATGAATATGGCTACACCTTC. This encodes CASSGRTTGDEYGYTF.

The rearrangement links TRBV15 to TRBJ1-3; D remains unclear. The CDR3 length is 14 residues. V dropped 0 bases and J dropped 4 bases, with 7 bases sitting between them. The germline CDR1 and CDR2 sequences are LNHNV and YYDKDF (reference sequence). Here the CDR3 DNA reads TGTGCCACCAGCAGAGATGGAGCGGGAAACACCATATATTTT. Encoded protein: CATSRDGAGNTIYF. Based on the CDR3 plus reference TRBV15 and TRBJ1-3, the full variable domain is DAMVIQNPRYQVTQFGKPVTLSCSQTLNHNVMYWYQQKSSQAPKLLFHYYDKDFNNEADTPDNFQSRRPNTSFCFLDIRSPGLGDTAMYLCATSRDGAGNTIYFGEGSWLTVV.

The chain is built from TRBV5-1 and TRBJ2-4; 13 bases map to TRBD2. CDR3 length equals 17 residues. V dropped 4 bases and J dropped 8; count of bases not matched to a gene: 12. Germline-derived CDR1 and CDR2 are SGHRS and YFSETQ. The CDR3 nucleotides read TGCGCCAGCAGCGTAACTAGCGGGGGGGCTGCTGGGGACATTCAGTACTTC. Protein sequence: CASSVTSGGAAGDIQYF.